Listed here are 26 T cell receptor beta chains from one sample, sequenced in a study of CD8+CD57+ T cells in acquired aplastic anemia. Genomic DNA served as template for TCR beta VDJ and CDR3 profiling. TCRdb called the reads again in MiXCR, with one record for every CDR3 protein. The table includes tens of thousands of distinct CDR3 sequences, roughly three fifths detected once. In patients chosen for sequencing, flow cytometry had shown CD8+CD57+ cell expansion. Sequenced material: sorted CD4+, CD8+, or CD8+CD57+ T cells (not recorded which) from PBMCs. Source of these receptors: a human donor with aplastic anemia.

A note on this clonotype: A read error may account for a junction end that differs from germline. The chain joins TRBV10-2 to TRBJ1-1, with D unresolved. This CDR3 is 11 amino acids long. CDR1 is WSHSY and CDR2 is SAAADI in the germline V gene. The CDR3 sequence: CAIKSGPEAFF. CDR3 sequence (DNA): TGTGCCATCAAGAGCGGGCCTGAAGCTTTCTTT.

The gene calls are TRBV20-1 and TRBJ1-2, with D possibly TRBD1 on 6 matching bases. CDR3 length: 12 residues. Germline CDR1 is DFQATT and CDR2 is SNEGSKA (reference sequence). Trimming left V 3 bases short and J 5 bases short, with 10 bases between. CDR3 amino acids: CSARDRGYGYTF. As DNA, the CDR3 is TGCAGTGCTAGGGACAGAGGGTATGGCTACACCTTC.

The V call is TRBV9, the J call TRBJ2-3, with D possibly matching TRBD2 (7 bases). The germline V and J ends were trimmed by 10 bases and 3 bases, with 12 bases remaining between them. This CDR3 is 12 amino acids long. Germline CDR1 is SGDLS and CDR2 is YYNGEE. CDR3 sequence: CAGRGATDTQYF. The CDR3 DNA sequence: TGTGCCGGTCGGGGGGCGACAGATACGCAGTATTTT.

This clonotype appeared a single time. This chain joins TRBV10-1 and TRBJ1-5; 9 bases line up with TRBD1. Germline V gene lookup returns CDR1 WNHNN and CDR2 SYGVQD (reference sequence). The CDR3 consists of 13 residues. V trimming: 5 bases; J trimming: 7 bases; junction bases outside the gene matches: 3. CDR3 amino acids: CASSPGQGQPQHF. Written as DNA, the CDR3 is TGCGCCAGCAGTCCGGGACAGGGACAGCCCCAGCATTTT.

The sample holds many counts of this clonotype. The rearrangement uses TRBV11-2 and TRBJ2-7; a possible D gene is TRBD1 (6 bases). Per the germline V gene, CDR1 is SGHAT and CDR2 is FQNNGV. Trimming stripped 0 bases from V and 2 bases from J, with 11 bases between. The CDR3 covers 15 residues. The CDR3 region has the DNA TGTGCCAGCAGCTTAGATCAGAGGGGGACCTACGAGCAGTACTTC. The encoded protein is CASSLDQRGTYEQYF.

The J gene is TRBJ2-7, the V gene TRBV19; TRBD1 agrees at 8 bases. Germline CDR1 is LNHDA and CDR2 is SQIVND (reference sequence). The length of the CDR3 is 14 residues. Trimming took 5 bases from V and 3 from J; bases not matched to a gene: 6. Here the CDR3 DNA reads TGTGCCAGTAGTCAACAGGGGGTTCACTACGAGCAGTACTTC. Its protein product is CASSQQGVHYEQYF.

The rearrangement joins TRBV5-5 to TRBJ2-5; D gene ambiguous. CDR3 length equals 14 residues. Trimming took 2 bases from V and 5 from J, leaving 13 bases between them. The germline V gene encodes CDR1 SGHKS and CDR2 YYEKEE (reference sequence). The DNA for the CDR3 is TGTGCCAGCAGCTTCTGGCAGCAAGGGGAGACCCAGTACTTC. Translating it yields CASSFWQQGETQYF.

By proportion, this clonotype is medium-sized. This chain joins TRBV7-8 and TRBJ1-1; D is possibly TRBD1 (6 bases). Germline assignment: CDR1 SGHVS and CDR2 FQNEAQ. V lost 5 bases to trimming and J lost 1 base, with 11 bases between them. The CDR3 consists of 14 residues. For the CDR3, the DNA is TGTGCCAGCAGCAACGGACAGCCGAACACTGAAGCTTTCTTT. Its translation is CASSNGQPNTEAFF.

Of note for this clonotype: One end of the junction fails to match germline, which may point to a read error. The V and J genes are TRBV15 and TRBJ2-2; D not certain. Germline V gene sequence: CDR1 LNHNV, CDR2 YYDKDF (reference sequence). This CDR3 comprises 16 residues. This CDR3 reads CAISRGHRSNTGELFF. For the CDR3, the DNA is TGTGCCATCAGCAGAGGTCACAGATCGAACACCGGGGAGCTGTTTTTT.

The rearrangement uses TRBV2 and TRBJ1-2, with 10 bases that match TRBD1. The CDR3 has 14 residues. CDR1 and CDR2 (germline): SNHLY, FYNNEI. This CDR3 reads CARGGQGTEGGYTF. The DNA of the CDR3 is TGTGCGAGGGGGGGACAGGGGACCGAAGGAGGCTACACCTTC.

Here the CDR3 reads CASSFSRQETQYF. DNA of the CDR3: TGTGCCAGTAGTTTCAGTCGCCAAGAGACCCAGTACTTC. This rearrangement joins TRBV19 to TRBJ2-5; D is unclear. This CDR3 contains 13 residues. Germline CDR1 LNHDA, CDR2 SQIVND (reference sequence). V lost 5 bases, J lost 1 base, and 8 bases lay in between.

On this clonotype itself: The germline gene is not matched at one end of the junction; a read error may be the cause. This rearrangement joins TRBV10-3 to TRBJ1-2; 9 bases align to TRBD1. Germline V CDR1 and CDR2: ENHRY, SYGVKD. The CDR3 length is 16 residues. Here the CDR3 reads CAISEWSGTGSYGYTF. CDR3 nucleotide sequence: TGTGCCATCAGCGAGTGGTCCGGGACAGGGAGCTATGGCTACACCTTC.

This clonotype has just one count. CDR3 DNA: TGTGCCAGCAGTGAATACGGACTAGCAGATACGCAGTATTTT. Its protein product is CASSEYGLADTQYF. The chain is built from TRBV25-1 and TRBJ2-3, with TRBD2 matching over 7 bases. After removal of 0 bases from V and 4 bases from J, the junction contained 1 base not matched to a gene. Germline V gene lookup returns CDR1 MGHDK and CDR2 SYGVNS. The length of the CDR3 is 14 residues. Complete variable domain (other parts from reference TRBV25-1 and TRBJ2-3): EADIYQTPRYLVIGTGKKITLECSQTMGHDKMYWYQQDPGMELHLIHYSYGVNSTEKGDLSSESTVSRIRTEHFPLTLESARPSHTSQYLCASSEYGLADTQYFGPGTRLTVL.

At least ten counts were recorded for this clonotype. V usage is TRBV7-9 and J usage is TRBJ2-7, with D possibly being TRBD1 (6 bases). CDR3 size: 15 residues. V was clipped by 1 base and J by 2 bases, with 12 bases between them. Per the germline V gene, CDR1 is SEHNR and CDR2 is FQNEAQ (reference sequence). The chain's CDR3 is CASSLGYRDTYEQYF. The CDR3 nucleotides are TGTGCCAGCAGCTTAGGGTACAGGGACACCTACGAGCAGTACTTC.

The chain combines TRBV7-8 with TRBJ2-2; perhaps TRBD2 as D (6 bases). Per germline, CDR1 SGHVS and CDR2 FQNEAQ. This CDR3 comprises 15 residues. V lost 7 bases to trimming and J lost 5 bases, with 17 bases between them. CDR3: CASIPRTSWTGELFF. As DNA, the CDR3 is TGTGCCAGCATCCCTCGAACTAGCTGGACCGGGGAGCTGTTTTTT. Full variable domain (outside the CDR3, taken from reference TRBV7-8 and TRBJ2-2): GAGVSQSPRYKVAKRGQDVALRCDPISGHVSLFWYQQALGQGPEFLTYFQNEAQLDKSGLPSDRFFAERPEGSVSTLKIQRTQQEDSAVYLCASIPRTSWTGELFFGEGSRLTVL.

This rearrangement joins TRBV10-3 to TRBJ2-3; D possibly corresponds to TRBD2 (6 bases). The CDR3 totals 14 residues. Looked up from germline, CDR1 is ENHRY and CDR2 is SYGVKD. V was pared by 11 bases and J by 4 bases, with 19 bases between. In DNA, the CDR3 is TGTGCCCTATCCGGGACTGCGTCTCCAGATACGCAGTATTTT. It specifies CALSGTASPDTQYF.

This clonotype was seen only a few times. In nucleotides, the CDR3 is TGTGCCAGTAGTGGCAGACTCACAGATACGCAGTATTTT. This encodes CASSGRLTDTQYF. The genes are TRBV19 and TRBJ2-3; D is unresolved. CDR1 and CDR2 (germline): LNHDA, SQIVND (reference sequence). The CDR3 loop spans 13 amino acids. V lost 5 bases and J lost 2, with 8 bases in between.

The rearrangement uses TRBV15 and TRBJ1-6, with D hard to call. Germline V gene data show CDR1 as LNHNV and CDR2 as YYDKDF (reference sequence). The ends were cut back, 4 bases at V and 7 bases at J, with 11 bases in the middle. This CDR3 has 14 residues. The CDR3 sequence is CATSKQRQNSPLHF. DNA of the CDR3: TGTGCCACCAGCAAGCAAAGGCAGAATTCACCCCTCCACTTT. Combining the CDR3 with reference TRBV15 and TRBJ1-6 gives the whole variable domain DAMVIQNPRYQVTQFGKPVTLSCSQTLNHNVMYWYQQKSSQAPKLLFHYYDKDFNNEADTPDNFQSRRPNTSFCFLDIRSPGLGDTAMYLCATSKQRQNSPLHFGNGTRLTVT.

This clonotype was counted a few times. The chain links TRBV29-1 to TRBJ2-5, with 7 positions matching TRBD1. The V gene end was trimmed by 3 bases and the J gene end by 4 bases; junction bases not matched to a gene: 2. Germline CDR1 SQVTM, CDR2 ANQGSEA. The CDR3 consists of 12 residues. The CDR3 sequence is CSVEHRGETQYF. CDR3 bases: TGCAGCGTTGAGCACAGGGGAGAGACCCAGTACTTC. The whole variable domain, filled in from reference TRBV29-1 and TRBJ2-5, reads SAVISQKPSRDICQRGTSLTIQCQVDSQVTMMFWYRQQPGQSLTLIATANQGSEATYESGFVIDKFPISRPNLTFSTLTVSNMSPEDSSIYLCSVEHRGETQYFGPGTRLLVL.

The chain recombines TRBV9 with TRBJ1-2; tentatively, D is TRBD1 (6 bases). The CDR3 covers 14 residues. The V gene lost 4 bases and the J gene lost 6 bases, with 16 bases spanning the gap. Germline CDR1 SGDLS, CDR2 YYNGEE. CDR3 sequence (DNA): TGTGCCAGCAGCTCTCAAAAGGGGGGGCATGGCTACACCTTC. It codes for CASSSQKGGHGYTF.

This clonotype was detected ten times or more. The rearrangement uses TRBV4-1 and TRBJ2-1, with D uncertain. V dropped 4 bases and J dropped 2 bases, with 12 bases sitting between them. Germline V gene data show CDR1 as MGHRA and CDR2 as YSYEKL. The CDR3 covers 15 residues. The CDR3 spells CASSREDEAYNEQFF. The CDR3 nucleotides are TGCGCCAGCAGCCGAGAGGACGAGGCCTACAATGAGCAGTTCTTC.

This clonotype was recorded a few times. The chain is built from TRBV7-8 and TRBJ2-7; TRBD2 agrees at 8 bases. Germline V gene data show CDR1 as SGHVS and CDR2 as FQNEAQ. J lost 4 bases, V lost 5 bases, and 1 base had no gene match. The CDR3 extends over 12 amino acids. CDR3 in DNA: TGTGCCAGCAGCCGCGGGGGGTACGAGCAGTACTTC. It codes for CASSRGGYEQYF.

This clonotype occurred many times. The chain uses TRBV28 and TRBJ1-6; D ambiguous. The CDR3 spans 14 residues. Trimming stripped 4 bases from V and 6 bases from J, with 10 bases between. Germline CDR1 is MDHEN and CDR2 is SYDVKM. CDR3 residues: CASSSLRLNSPLHF. The CDR3 DNA reads as TGTGCCAGCAGTTCCCTTCGACTTAATTCACCCCTCCACTTT.

In this sample, this clonotype turned up many times. The chain links TRBV27 to TRBJ2-7, with TRBD1 as a possible D gene (5 bases). The CDR3 extends over 16 amino acids. From germline, CDR1 is MNHEY and CDR2 SMNVEV (reference sequence). Trimming removed 6 bases at V and 3 bases at J, with 21 bases between. The CDR3 is CASSAPLPGNYYEQYF. In nucleotides, the CDR3 is TGTGCCAGCAGCGCACCCCTCCCAGGGAATTACTACGAGCAGTACTTC.

The J gene is TRBJ2-7, the V gene TRBV29-1; no firm D call. Per germline, CDR1 SQVTM and CDR2 ANQGSEA. Trimming pared 3 bases from V and 1 base from J, leaving 16 bases between. This CDR3 has 15 residues. In DNA, the CDR3 is TGCAGCGTTGACCAGGCCTCGGACGGGTCCTACGAGCAGTACTTC. Translating gives CSVDQASDGSYEQYF.

This clonotype was counted once. The V gene is TRBV12-3 or TRBV12-4, the J gene TRBJ1-1; TRBD1 matches 10 bases. V shed 8 bases and J 6 bases; nucleotides not matched to a gene: 6. This CDR3 has 13 residues. As DNA, the CDR3 is TGTGCCAGCGGGGACAGGGGAGTGGCTGAAGCTTTCTTT. Protein sequence: CASGDRGVAEAFF.